These 26 T cell receptor beta chains were sequenced from one sample in a study of blood T cells in healthy people across ages. Primers used in a second PCR of about 6 to 11 cycles were a sample-barcoded 5' primer and a J-beta primer mix. TCRdb fed the 5' RACE reads into MiXCR, producing one record per CDR3 protein. Of about 1.5 million distinct CDR3 sequences listed, approximately 39% were seen once; the top ten hold about 4%. The sample consisted of blood. These receptors were taken from a woman under 30 in good health.

Only a few counts were recorded for this clonotype. The chain is built from TRBV27 and TRBJ2-3, with D possibly being TRBD1 or TRBD2 (5 bases each). The CDR3 is 14 amino acids. Germline V lookup: CDR1 MNHEY, CDR2 SMNVEV (reference sequence). The V end lost 4 bases, the J end lost 3 bases, and 11 bases lay between the germline ends. This chain's CDR3 is CASSWGPGTDTQYF. The CDR3 coding sequence is TGTGCCAGCAGTTGGGGACCTGGTACAGATACGCAGTATTTT.

The chain recombines TRBV27 with TRBJ1-6; D remains ambiguous. This CDR3 is built from 14 residues. The germline V gene encodes CDR1 MNHEY and CDR2 SMNVEV (reference sequence). The V end was cut by 1 base, the J end by 5 bases, with 6 bases between. The CDR3: CASSLYKNNSPLHF. CDR3 bases: TGTGCCAGCAGTTTATACAAGAATAATTCACCCCTCCACTTT.

V is TRBV5-1 and J is TRBJ1-5; D remains ambiguous. From germline, CDR1 is SGHRS and CDR2 YFSETQ. Deletions cut 0 bases from V and 7 bases from J, with 11 bases between. This CDR3 contains 14 residues. The CDR3 region is CASSLDPSEQPQHF. The CDR3 nucleotides read TGCGCCAGCAGCTTGGACCCCTCGGAGCAGCCCCAGCATTTT.

This rearrangement joins TRBV6-6 to TRBJ1-1; no reliable D call. CDR3 length: 13 residues. Trimming stripped 2 bases from V and 4 bases from J, with 8 bases between. CDR1 is MNHNY, CDR2 SVGAGI, per germline (reference sequence). CDR3 coding DNA: TGTGCCAGCAGTTACCAAACGGGCACTGAAGCTTTCTTT. Its translation: CASSYQTGTEAFF.

This clonotype appeared a few times. CDR3 loop: CSVANPGQGNFREQYF. The CDR3, as DNA: TGCAGCGTTGCTAACCCGGGACAGGGTAATTTTCGCGAGCAGTACTTC. The chain couples TRBV29-1 to TRBJ2-7; TRBD1 aligns across 9 bases. Germline V CDR1 and CDR2: SQVTM, ANQGSEA. V shed 4 bases and J 6 bases; nucleotides not matched to a gene: 16. The CDR3 loop spans 16 amino acids.

This clonotype was detected ten times or more. V and J are TRBV10-2 and TRBJ2-7; no firm D call. The CDR3 length is 13 residues. Trimming stripped 6 bases from V and 1 base from J, with 10 bases between. The germline CDR1 and CDR2 sequences are WSHSY and SAAADI. This chain's CDR3 is CASRVGRSYEQYF. The CDR3, as DNA: TGCGCCAGCAGGGTGGGTCGTTCCTACGAGCAGTACTTC.

As for this clonotype: A much larger clone lies one base from this, so it may be a read error. The chain carries TRBV7-2 and TRBJ2-7; D possibly corresponds to TRBD2 (6 bases). Trimming removed 5 bases from V and 0 bases from J, with 11 bases in between. The CDR3 spans 14 residues. Germline CDR1 and CDR2: SGHTA and FQGNSA. CDR3 region: CASSVEGLSYEQYF. The CDR3 DNA reads as TGTGCCAGCAGCGTAGAGGGACTCTCCTACGAGCAGTACTTC.

This chain links TRBV6-5 with TRBJ1-1; 7 bases are a match to TRBD1. The CDR3 is 18 amino acids. Germline V CDR1 and CDR2: MNHEY, SVGAGI. The junction had 18 bases not matched to a gene; V was cut back by 4 bases and J by 4 bases. The CDR3 loop reads CASSSRTGDYMMGTEAFF. DNA of the CDR3: TGTGCCAGCAGTTCCCGGACAGGAGACTATATGATGGGCACTGAAGCTTTCTTT.

This clonotype was recorded a few times. The CDR3, as DNA: TGTGCCAGCAGTCCGCGAGTGGGCACAGATACGCAGTATTTT. Its protein is CASSPRVGTDTQYF. The rearrangement uses TRBV12-3 or TRBV12-4 and TRBJ2-3, with unresolved D. V dropped 5 bases and J dropped 1 base, with 10 bases sitting between them. This CDR3 region has 14 residues.

The J gene is TRBJ1-1, the V gene TRBV28; TRBD1 is a possible D gene (5 bases). The CDR3 spans 15 residues. Germline V gives CDR1 MDHEN, CDR2 SYDVKM. Trimming took 1 base from V and 7 from J, leaving 16 bases between them. CDR3: CASSLLPGPTYEAFF. DNA for the CDR3: TGTGCCAGCAGTTTATTACCAGGGCCCACTTATGAAGCTTTCTTT.

The chain joins TRBV20-1 to TRBJ2-7; TRBD2 aligns across 11 bases. V lost 4 bases and J lost 5; bases outside the gene matches: 10. The V gene's germline CDR1 is DFQATT and CDR2 SNEGSKA (reference sequence). The CDR3 consists of 15 residues. CDR3 in DNA: TGCAGTGCTAAAGTACTAGCGGGAGTTTCCCACGAGCAGTACTTC. It is translated as CSAKVLAGVSHEQYF.

In this sample, this clonotype turned up once. Compared with germline, one end of the junction differs, possibly owing to a read error. The chain uses TRBV4-3 and TRBJ2-1; weak D call: TRBD1 (7 bases). CDR1 is LGHNA, CDR2 YSLEER, per germline. This CDR3 is 14 amino acids long. The DNA for the CDR3 is TGCGCCAGCGGCCAGCAAGGAGGGGGCGATGAGCAGTTCTTC. Encoded protein: CASGQQGGGDEQFF.

This clonotype occurred a few times. The J gene is TRBJ1-2, the V gene TRBV27; D may be TRBD1 (5 bases). The CDR3 loop spans 13 amino acids. Looked up from germline, CDR1 is MNHEY and CDR2 is SMNVEV (reference sequence). Trimming removed 5 bases from V and 8 bases from J, with 15 bases in between. The CDR3 bases are TGTGCCAGCAGTCGCCCCGACGGGGCGGGCTACACCTTC. Translated: CASSRPDGAGYTF.

The J gene is TRBJ2-3, the V gene TRBV7-2, with a tentative D call TRBD1 (6 bases). This CDR3 comprises 14 residues. Germline assignment: CDR1 SGHTA and CDR2 FQGNSA. V lost 5 bases to trimming and J lost 4 bases, with 13 bases between them. CDR3 sequence (DNA): TGTGCCAGCAGCGTAACAGGGTTGGCAGATACGCAGTATTTT. Translating gives CASSVTGLADTQYF.

This clonotype was recorded a few times. This chain links TRBV4-3 with TRBJ2-7, with D possibly being TRBD1 (7 bases). The CDR3 length is 14 residues. Germline assignment: CDR1 LGHNA and CDR2 YSLEER. Trimming took off 4 bases at V and 0 bases at J, with 10 bases between the two ends. The CDR3 reads CASSRRGVSYEQYF. The CDR3 DNA follows: TGCGCCAGCAGCCGCAGGGGGGTCTCCTACGAGCAGTACTTC.

This clonotype occurred a few times. The chain carries TRBV20-1 and TRBJ2-3, with 8 positions matching TRBD2. The CDR3 contains 15 residues. Losses at the gene ends were 3 bases for V and 4 bases for J; bases not matched to a gene: 9. CDR1 and CDR2 from the germline V gene are DFQATT and SNEGSKA (reference sequence). The CDR3 coding sequence is TGCAGTGCTAGTCCGGGACTAGAGGTCGCAGATACGCAGTATTTT. Protein sequence: CSASPGLEVADTQYF.

V is TRBV6-2 or TRBV6-3 and J is TRBJ2-2; D not certain. Germline assignment: CDR1 MNHEY and CDR2 SVGEGT. Trimming stripped 5 bases from V and 7 bases from J, with 14 bases between. The CDR3 length is 14 residues. This CDR3 is CASSPMISNGELFF. Written as DNA, the CDR3 is TGTGCCAGCAGTCCAATGATTAGTAACGGGGAGCTGTTTTTT.

A remark on this clonotype: This sequence may be a read error, since a much larger clone differs from it by one base. The chain is built from TRBV11-2 and TRBJ1-3, with TRBD1 matching 12 bases. Germline CDR1 is SGHAT and CDR2 is FQNNGV. The CDR3 has 15 amino acids. CDR3 sequence reads: CARSVGQGAGNTIYF. The CDR3 DNA is TGTGCCCGCAGCGTGGGACAGGGGGCCGGAAACACCATATATTTT.

The V and J genes are TRBV7-8 and TRBJ1-5; the D gene is possibly TRBD1 (5 bases). The CDR3 has 16 amino acids. Germline CDR1 reads SGHVS; CDR2 reads FQNEAQ. V lost 8 bases, J lost 1 base, and 18 bases lay in between. The chain's CDR3 is CASGPTAQSSNQPQHF. In DNA, the CDR3 is TGTGCCAGCGGCCCGACAGCGCAGAGCAGCAATCAGCCCCAGCATTTT.

The chain employs TRBV6-5 and TRBJ1-4; D possibly corresponds to TRBD1 (5 bases). The CDR3 is 14 residues long. CDR1 and CDR2 from the germline V gene are MNHEY and SVGAGI. The V end was cut by 0 bases, the J end by 7 bases, with 9 bases between. This CDR3 is CASSYSSRGEKLFF. The DNA of the CDR3 is TGTGCCAGCAGTTACTCGTCAAGGGGTGAAAAACTGTTTTTT.

The chain carries TRBV15 and TRBJ2-5; 11 nucleotides align to TRBD2. V was clipped by 0 bases and J by 9 bases; unmatched bases: 9. The germline CDR1 and CDR2 sequences are LNHNV and YYDKDF (reference sequence). CDR3 length: 16 residues. This CDR3 reads CATSREGGLAAEAQYF. CDR3 nucleotides: TGTGCCACCAGCAGAGAAGGGGGACTAGCGGCCGAGGCCCAGTACTTC.

The chain combines TRBV4-3 with TRBJ1-1; possible D gene TRBD1, 5 bases. V was cut by 11 bases and J by 1 base, with 17 bases left in between. The CDR3 covers 14 residues. CDR1 LGHNA and CDR2 YSLEER come from the germline V gene. The CDR3 DNA is TGCGCCGACAAAATCACAGGTGGGAACACTGAAGCTTTCTTT. Amino acids: CADKITGGNTEAFF.

The genes are TRBV27 and TRBJ2-7; TRBD1 or TRBD2 may be the D gene (5 bases each). Germline V gene sequence: CDR1 MNHEY, CDR2 SMNVEV (reference sequence). The CDR3 has 13 amino acids. Trimming pared 3 bases from V and 6 bases from J, leaving 12 bases between. The CDR3 is CASSFSPGTEQYF. DNA of the CDR3: TGTGCCAGCAGTTTCTCCCCAGGGACCGAGCAGTACTTC.

The chain recombines TRBV4-1 with TRBJ1-2; TRBD1 is a possible D gene (5 bases). The CDR3 is made up of 14 amino acids. Germline loops: CDR1 MGHRA, CDR2 YSYEKL. Trimming took off 0 bases at V and 8 bases at J, with 13 bases between the two ends. Here the CDR3 DNA reads TGCGCCAGCAGCCAAGATTGGGGGTCGGGCGGCTACACCTTC. Protein: CASSQDWGSGGYTF.

This chain links TRBV29-1 with TRBJ2-1, with TRBD1 identical over 8 bases. This CDR3 comprises 13 residues. The germline V gene has CDR1 SQVTM and CDR2 ANQGSEA. The V segment lost 6 bases and the J segment 2 bases; nucleotides outside the gene matches: 3. The CDR3 nucleotides read TGCAGCGTCACGGGACAGGCCTACAATGAGCAGTTCTTC. It specifies CSVTGQAYNEQFF.

The V gene is TRBV12-3 or TRBV12-4, the J gene TRBJ2-3; D unresolved. This CDR3 region has 16 residues. The germline V and J ends were trimmed by 2 bases and 5 bases, with 17 bases remaining between them. This chain's CDR3 is CASSLYRVNIGDTQYF. In nucleotides, the CDR3 is TGTGCCAGCAGTTTATACAGAGTCAATATCGGAGATACGCAGTATTTT.